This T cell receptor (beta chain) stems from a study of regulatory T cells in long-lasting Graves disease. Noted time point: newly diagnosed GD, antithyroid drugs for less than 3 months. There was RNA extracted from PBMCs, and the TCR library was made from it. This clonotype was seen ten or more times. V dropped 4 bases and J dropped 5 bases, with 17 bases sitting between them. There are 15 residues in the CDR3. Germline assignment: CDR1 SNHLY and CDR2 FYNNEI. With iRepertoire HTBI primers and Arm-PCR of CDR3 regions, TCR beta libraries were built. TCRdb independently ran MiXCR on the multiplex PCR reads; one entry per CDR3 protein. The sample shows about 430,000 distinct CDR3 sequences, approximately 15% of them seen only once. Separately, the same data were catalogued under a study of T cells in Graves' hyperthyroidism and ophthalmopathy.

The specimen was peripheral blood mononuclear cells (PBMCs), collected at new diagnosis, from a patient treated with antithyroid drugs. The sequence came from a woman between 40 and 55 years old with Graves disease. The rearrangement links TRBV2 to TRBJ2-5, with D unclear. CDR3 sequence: CASSGLGEVGETQYF. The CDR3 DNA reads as TGTGCCAGCAGTGGCTTAGGAGAGGTTGGTGAGACCCAGTACTTC. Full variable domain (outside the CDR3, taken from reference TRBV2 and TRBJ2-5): EPEVTQTPSHQVTQMGQEVILRCVPISNHLYFYWYRQILGQKVEFLVSFYNNEISEKSEIFDDQFSVERPDGSNFTLKIRSTKLEDSAMYFCASSGLGEVGETQYFGPGTRLLVL.